This TCR beta chain was obtained from a study of tumor-infiltrating lymphocytes in primary liver carcinoma. This clonotype was picked up one time. Its antigen is undetermined. Notes on the study in general: No more than about 8-24% of top clones could be seen in all five tumor regions. Tumor tissue displayed a significantly greater top-250-clone fraction than blood (p = 0.039).

Each 20-30 mg portion of unsorted bulk tissue served as the source for co-extraction of RNA and DNA. Priming with a constant-region primer yielded TCR beta cDNA from about 500 ng total RNA. ARM-PCR was slightly modified, and three nested multiplex PCR rounds with it gave rise to the TCR beta libraries. PCR rounds one and two used TRBV1-TRBV30 forward primers with a C-beta reverse primer for 10 cycles each. TCRdb redid the calling of the multiplex PCR reads with MiXCR, one entry per CDR3 protein. The sample shows about 43,000 distinct CDR3 sequences, 65% to 85% of them seen only once. Germline assignment: CDR1 MNHNY and CDR2 SVGAGI (reference sequence). The CDR3 runs 17 residues.

The chain employs TRBV6-6 and TRBJ2-1, with D perhaps assigned TRBD1 or TRBD2 (5 bases each). What was sequenced was liver tumor tissue from sampling region 2. Described subset: tumor region T2, inferior pole. This sequence originates from a middle-aged man with primary liver carcinoma and hepatitis B virus infection. This chain's CDR3 is CASSYSVGRGIHNEQFF. Written as DNA, the CDR3 is TGTGCAAGTAGTTACTCGGTGGGACGGGGCATACACAATGAGCAGTTCTTC.